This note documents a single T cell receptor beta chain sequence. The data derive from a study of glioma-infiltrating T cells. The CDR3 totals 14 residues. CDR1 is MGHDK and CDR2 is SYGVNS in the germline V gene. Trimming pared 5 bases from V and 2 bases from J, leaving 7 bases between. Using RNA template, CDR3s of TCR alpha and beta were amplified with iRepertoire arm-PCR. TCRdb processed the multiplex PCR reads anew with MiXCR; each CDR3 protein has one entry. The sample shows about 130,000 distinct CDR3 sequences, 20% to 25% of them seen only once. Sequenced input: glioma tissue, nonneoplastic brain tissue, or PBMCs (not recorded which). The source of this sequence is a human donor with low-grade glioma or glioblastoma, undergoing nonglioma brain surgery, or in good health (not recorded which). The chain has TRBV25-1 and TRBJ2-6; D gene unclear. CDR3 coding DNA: TGTGCCAGCAGTCGTTCCGCTGGGGCCAACGTCCTGACTTTC. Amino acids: CASSRSAGANVLTF.